The clone carrying this T cell receptor beta chain was recorded a few times. What it recognizes is unknown. The J segment lost 2 bases and the V segment lost 3 bases, leaving 7 bases of the junction unmatched. The CDR3 is made up of 15 amino acids. Looked up from germline, CDR1 is SGHRS and CDR2 is YFSETQ. This sample was included in a study of blood T cells in healthy people across ages. Points from the study as a whole: Donors of long life had a larger count of naive CD4+ cells and greater diversity than aged donors.

A sample-barcoded 5' primer and a J-beta primer mix were used in a second PCR of roughly 7 to 11 cycles. TCRdb re-called the 5' RACE reads with MiXCR, one entry per CDR3 protein. This table has around 1.7 million distinct CDR3 sequences, about 28% appearing once. Input material: blood. The V and J genes are TRBV5-1 and TRBJ1-2, with 7 nucleotides matching TRBD1. This receptor was obtained from a woman in her 30s in good health. Here the CDR3 DNA reads TGCGCCAGCAGCTGGGAACAGGGGTCCAACTATGGCTACACCTTC. This translates into CASSWEQGSNYGYTF.